The TCR beta chain under discussion was sequenced for a study of tumor-infiltrating lymphocytes in primary liver carcinoma. Study background: These patients were men and women whose ages were 30 to 69 years. With diameters of roughly 4 to 10 cm, tumors were stage T1-T3 N0M0. Whole-study findings and limits: Among the pair types, tumor region pairs showed more overlap than tumor-adjacent and tumor-blood pairs.

A constant-region primer served to make TCR beta cDNA from about 490 ng total RNA. Three nested multiplex PCR rounds of slightly modified ARM-PCR generated TCR beta libraries. Forward primers for TRBV1-TRBV30 and a C-beta reverse primer served the first two PCR rounds, at about 9 cycles each. Each CDR3 protein is one row after TCRdb ran MiXCR on the multiplex PCR reads. The repertoire includes about 30,000 distinct CDR3 sequences, around 66% of them detected once, and over 25% sits in the top ten. Unsorted bulk tissue (20-30 mg) underwent RNA and DNA co-extraction. Only a few counts were recorded for this clonotype. The antigen is undetermined. A read error is likely, as this CDR3 ends without the conserved phenylalanine or tryptophan. V was clipped by 6 bases and J by 3 bases, with 11 bases between them. CDR1 is SGHAT and CDR2 is FQDESV in the germline V gene (reference sequence). CDR3 length equals 14 residues.

The sequence derives from a woman between 25 and 40 years old with primary liver carcinoma and hepatitis B virus infection. The specimen sequenced was liver tumor tissue from sampling region 3. The subset was: tumor region T3, left-lateral pole. The chain employs TRBV11-1 and TRBJ2-2; D call uncertain. The CDR3, as DNA: TGTGCCAGCAGACAGAGCCTTGACACCGGGGAGCTGTTTATT. This translates into CASRQSLDTGELFI.